The 4 T cell receptor beta chains reported below all come from one sample, sequenced in a study of blood T cells in healthy people across ages. A second PCR of 7 to 11 cycles used a sample-barcoded 5' primer and a J-beta primer mix. One entry per CDR3 protein results from TCRdb running MiXCR on the 5' RACE reads. The sample has under 2,000,000 distinct CDR3 sequences, around half seen once. Sequenced sample: blood. The receptors here all came from a woman between 40 and 55 years old in good health.

The chain carries TRBV6-2 or TRBV6-3 and TRBJ1-4, with 8 nucleotides matching TRBD1. Germline trimming cut 2 bases from V and 11 bases from J; bases unmatched to any gene: 7. Germline V gene sequence: CDR1 MNHEY, CDR2 SVGEGT. CDR3 length equals 14 residues. The CDR3 DNA reads as TGTGCCAGCAGTTACGTCTCCCAGGGGGCGAAACTGTTTTTT. Protein product: CASSYVSQGAKLFF.

This clonotype was counted only a few times. The chain joins TRBV7-8 to TRBJ2-5; D is unresolved. This CDR3 comprises 15 residues. The germline V gene encodes CDR1 SGHVS and CDR2 FQNEAQ. V gave up 4 bases and J gave up 1 base, with 13 bases separating them. This CDR3 is CASSSQVGSQETQYF. The CDR3, as DNA: TGTGCCAGCAGCTCCCAAGTCGGGTCCCAAGAGACCCAGTACTTC.

A word on this clonotype: At one boundary the junction diverges from the germline segment, which might be a read error. The rearrangement joins TRBV28 to TRBJ2-3; 9 nucleotides align to TRBD1. This CDR3 has 15 amino acids. Germline V CDR1 and CDR2: MDHEN, SYDVKM. For the CDR3, the DNA is TGTGCCAGCAGGGCCGGGACAGGGTTGGCAGAGACGCAGTATTTT. Its protein product is CASRAGTGLAETQYF. The full variable domain, with the rest looked up from reference TRBV28 and TRBJ2-3, is DVKVTQSSRYLVKRTGEKVFLECVQDMDHENMFWYRQDPGLGLRLIYFSYDVKMKEKGDIPEGYSVSREKKERFSLILESASTNQTSMYLCASRAGTGLAETQYFGPGTRLTVL.

Many counts were recorded for this clonotype. One end of the junction is discordant with germline, which a read error may explain. The J gene is TRBJ2-5, the V gene TRBV18, with TRBD2 as a possible D gene (5 bases). The CDR3 spans 13 residues. Per germline, CDR1 KGHSH and CDR2 LQKENI. CDR3: CASSPGIQETQYF. The DNA for the CDR3 is TGCGCCAGCAGTCCCGGGATTCAAGAGACCCAGTACTTC.